The entry that follows covers one T cell receptor (beta chain) sequence. The antigen is undetermined. Alongside a J-beta primer mix, a sample-barcoded 5' primer served in a second PCR lasting about 7 to 12 cycles. Via MiXCR, TCRdb re-called the 5' RACE reads, giving one row per CDR3 protein. The table records fewer than 800,000 distinct CDR3 sequences, around 48% of them present only once. This specimen belongs to a study of blood T cells in healthy people across ages. The wider study: Template switching captured about one barcoded beta molecule per two T cells.

Findings and caveats of the study: Long-lived donors had more naive CD4+ cells and higher diversity than aged donors. In older individuals, TCR beta diversity per million T cells was lower, falling roughly linearly with age. Expanded clonotype shifts may have been confounded, as the donors had an unknown CMV status.

The germline CDR1 and CDR2 sequences are LGHNA and YNFKEQ. V lost 3 bases, J lost 5 bases, and 7 bases stayed unmatched. The CDR3 totals 16 residues. The J gene is TRBJ2-1, the V gene TRBV4-2, with TRBD2 matching over 10 bases. The origin of this receptor is a woman aged 55 to 70 in good health. The specimen was blood. The CDR3 here is CASSHGGLAGDNEQFF. The CDR3 nucleotides read TGTGCCAGCAGCCATGGGGGCCTAGCGGGAGACAATGAGCAGTTCTTC.